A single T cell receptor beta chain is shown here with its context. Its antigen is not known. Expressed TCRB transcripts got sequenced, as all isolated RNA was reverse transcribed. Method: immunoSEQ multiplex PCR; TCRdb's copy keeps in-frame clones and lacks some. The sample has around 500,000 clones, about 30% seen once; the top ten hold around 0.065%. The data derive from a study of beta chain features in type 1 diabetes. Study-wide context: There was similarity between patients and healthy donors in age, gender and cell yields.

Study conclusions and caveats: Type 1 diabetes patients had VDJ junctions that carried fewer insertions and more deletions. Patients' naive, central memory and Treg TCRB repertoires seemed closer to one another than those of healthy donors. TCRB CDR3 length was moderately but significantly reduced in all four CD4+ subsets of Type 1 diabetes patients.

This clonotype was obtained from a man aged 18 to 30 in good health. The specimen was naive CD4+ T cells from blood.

CDR3 amino acids: CSVETGWGTEAFF. As DNA, the CDR3 is TGCAGCGTTGAGACAGGGTGGGGCACTGAAGCTTTCTTT. V is TRBV29-1 and J is TRBJ1-1, with 7 positions matching TRBD1. The V gene's germline CDR1 is SQVTM and CDR2 ANQGSEA. The J segment lost 4 bases and the V segment lost 3 bases, leaving 5 bases of the junction unmatched. This CDR3 has 13 residues.